This T cell receptor beta chain emerged from a study of beta chain features in type 1 diabetes. Study-wide context: There were some 98 million sorted cells examined across all samples.

The germline V gene has CDR1 SEHNR and CDR2 FQNEAQ (reference sequence). The CDR3 length is 17 residues. Trimming took 4 bases from V and 3 from J; bases not matched to a gene: 5. The whole isolated RNA underwent reverse transcription, so sequencing captured expressed TCRB transcripts. The average read count of naive, central memory and regulatory T cell samples was some 3.9 million. Using immunoSEQ multiplex PCR, the repertoire was profiled, and TCRdb retains in-frame clones only, with some absent. The sample has about 190,000 clones; roughly 8% are singletons. This clone was observed a handful of times. The antigen is undetermined. Study-level findings and limits: When Type 1 diabetes patients were examined, their TCRB CDR3s proved moderately but significantly shorter in all four CD4+ subsets. The study found fewer insertions and more deletions at VDJ junctions in type 1 diabetes patients. Possibly, sequencing cDNA over-represented cells that had high TCR expression levels.

The sequence came from a woman between 40 and 50 years old with type 1 diabetes. V is TRBV7-9 and J is TRBJ2-6; TRBD1 matches 11 bases. Sequencing used central memory CD4+ T cells from blood. CDR3 loop: CASSSGQGAGGANVLTF. CDR3 bases: TGTGCCAGCAGCTCAGGACAGGGGGCGGGTGGGGCCAACGTCCTGACTTTC.